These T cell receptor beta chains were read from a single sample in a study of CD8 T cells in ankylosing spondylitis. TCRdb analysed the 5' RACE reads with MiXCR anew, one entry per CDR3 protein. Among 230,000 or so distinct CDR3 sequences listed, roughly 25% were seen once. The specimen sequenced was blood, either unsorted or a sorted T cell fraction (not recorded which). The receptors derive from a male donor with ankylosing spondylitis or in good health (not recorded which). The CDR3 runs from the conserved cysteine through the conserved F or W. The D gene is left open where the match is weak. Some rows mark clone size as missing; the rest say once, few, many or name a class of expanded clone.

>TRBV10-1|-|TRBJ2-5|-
CASSETLLLTGEETQYF
TGCGCCAGCAGTGAGACCCTCCTTTTAACTGGGGAAGAGACCCAGTACTTC
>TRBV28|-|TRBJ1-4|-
CASSSLGTATNEKLFF
TGTGCCAGCAGTTCGTTAGGGACCGCAACTAATGAAAAACTTTTTTTT
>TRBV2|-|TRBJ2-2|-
CASSESGELFF
TGTGCCAGCAGTGAAAGCGGGGAGCTGTTTTTT
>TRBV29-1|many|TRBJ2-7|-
CSVASGRPAYEQYF
TGCAGCGTTGCATCGGGGCGCCCCGCCTACGAGCAGTACTTC
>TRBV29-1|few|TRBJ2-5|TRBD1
CSVQDRGGETQYF
TGCAGCGTTCAAGACAGGGGGGGAGAGACCCAGTACTTC
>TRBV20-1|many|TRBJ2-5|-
CSARDPGAQQWETQYF
TGCAGTGCTAGAGATCCAGGGGCACAGCAATGGGAGACCCAGTACTTC
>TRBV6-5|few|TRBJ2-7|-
CASREGASEQYF
TGTGCCAGCAGGGAGGGGGCTAGCGAGCAGTACTTC
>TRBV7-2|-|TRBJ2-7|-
CASSLIKSGEQYF
TGTGCCAGCAGCTTAATCAAGTCTGGCGAGCAGTACTTC
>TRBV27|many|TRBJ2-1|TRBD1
CAKRDRVYNEQFF
TGTGCCAAACGGGACAGGGTGTACAATGAGCAGTTCTTC
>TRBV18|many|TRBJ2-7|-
CASSNEVSWEQYF
TGTGCCAGCTCAAACGAGGTCTCGTGGGAGCAGTACTTC
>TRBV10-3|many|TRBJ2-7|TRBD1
CAIRIDRAYEQYF
TGTGCCATCAGAATTGACAGGGCCTACGAGCAGTACTTC
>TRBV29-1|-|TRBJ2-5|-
CSVERQSPRETQYF
TGCAGCGTTGAGCGACAGAGCCCAAGAGAGACCCAGTACTTC
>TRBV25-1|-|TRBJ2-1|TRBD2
CASSEGPGNRGGQLF
TGTGCCAGCAGTGAAGGGCCAGGGAACCGGGGGGGGCAGCTCTTC
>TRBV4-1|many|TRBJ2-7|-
CASSQDPGRSYEQYF
TGCGCCAGCAGCCAAGATCCGGGCAGGTCCTACGAGCAGTACTTC
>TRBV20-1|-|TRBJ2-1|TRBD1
CSALGDRENNEQFF
TGCAGCGCCTTGGGGGACAGGGAGAACAATGAGCAGTTCTTC
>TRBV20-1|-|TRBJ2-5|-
CSAFSGPRESQYF
TGCAGTGCTTTTAGCGGACCAAGAGAATCCCAGTACTTC
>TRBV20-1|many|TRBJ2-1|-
CSARVRPYNEQFF
TGCAGTGCTAGAGTGAGACCCTACAATGAGCAGTTCTTC
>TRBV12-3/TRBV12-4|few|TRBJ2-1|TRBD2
CASSSRLAGDNEQFF
TGTGCCAGCAGTTCCCGACTAGCGGGGGACAATGAGCAGTTCTTC
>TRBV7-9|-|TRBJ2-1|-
CASRFEPGGENEQFF
TGTGCCAGCAGGTTCGAGCCCGGGGGTGAGAATGAGCAGTTCTTC
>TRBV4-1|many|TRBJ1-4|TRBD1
CASSQDGGGQGNEKLFF
TGCGCCAGCAGCCAAGACGGCGGGGGACAGGGTAATGAAAAACTGTTTTTT
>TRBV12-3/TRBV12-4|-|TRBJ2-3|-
CASSFLAIDTQYF
TGTGCCAGCAGTTTTCTAGCAATAGATACGCAGTATTTT
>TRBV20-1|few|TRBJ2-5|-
CSASGARGAETQYF
TGCAGTGCTAGTGGGGCCCGGGGGGCAGAGACCCAGTACTTC
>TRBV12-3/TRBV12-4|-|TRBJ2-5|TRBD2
CASSLATSGDQETQYF
TGTGCCAGCAGTTTAGCCACTAGCGGGGACCAAGAGACCCAGTACTTC
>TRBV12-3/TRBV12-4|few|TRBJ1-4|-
CASSSGEGKLFF
TGTGCCAGCAGTTCCGGGGAGGGAAAACTGTTTTTT
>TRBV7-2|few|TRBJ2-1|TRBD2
CASSLGIGTSGEQFF
TGTGCCAGCAGCTTAGGTATTGGGACTAGCGGAGAGCAGTTCTTC
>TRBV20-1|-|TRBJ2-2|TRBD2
CSARRSGGATGELFF
TGCAGTGCTAGAAGAAGCGGGGGGGCCACCGGGGAGCTGTTTTTT
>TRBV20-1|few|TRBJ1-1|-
CSARRGENTEAFF
TGCAGTGCTAGAAGGGGGGAGAACACTGAAGCTTTCTTT
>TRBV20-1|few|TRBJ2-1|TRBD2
CRAPRNLAGGINEQFF
TGCAGGGCTCCTAGAAATCTAGCGGGGGGGATTAATGAGCAGTTCTTC
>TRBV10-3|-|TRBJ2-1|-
CAISESSEMTFSYNEQFF
TGTGCCATCAGTGAATCCTCAGAAATGACGTTCTCCTACAATGAGCAGTTCTTC
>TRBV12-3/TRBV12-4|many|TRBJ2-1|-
CASSLLGNEQFF
TGTGCCAGCAGTTTACTGGGCAATGAGCAGTTCTTC
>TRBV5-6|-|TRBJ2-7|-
CASSLGGGAIHEQYF
TGTGCCAGCAGCTTGGGTGGGGGCGCAATCCACGAGCAGTACTTC
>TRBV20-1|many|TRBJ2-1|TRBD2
CSPGGGTTYNEQFF
TGCAGTCCCGGCGGGGGGACTACCTACAATGAGCAGTTCTTC